This is a list of T cell receptor beta chains from one sample in a study of T cells expressing NK-cell markers. TCRdb re-called the 5' RACE reads and catalogs CDR3 proteins one per entry, DNA excluded. This sample lists 400,000 or so distinct CDR3 sequences; its ten largest clones have roughly a tenth. Specimen: blood T cells: a sorted CD56 or NKG2C T cell subset, CD4+ or CD8+ T cells, or bulk PBMC T cells (not recorded which). All receptors come from a woman aged 45-65 years in good health. Each CDR3 is given with its conserved first and last residue.

J gene | V gene | CDR3 protein
TRBJ1-5 | TRBV20-1 | CSAYPGRGQMDQPQHF
TRBJ1-4 | TRBV5-6 | CASSSGQFWEKLFF
TRBJ2-1 | TRBV5-1 | CASSLDALGDEQFF
TRBJ1-5 | TRBV7-8 | CASRPGLYSNQPQHF
TRBJ2-3 | TRBV20-1 | CSASTTSGSTDTQYF
TRBJ1-1 | TRBV20-1 | CSAPNHRGNTEAFF
TRBJ2-1 | TRBV25-1 | CASSEMGPRERNEQFF
TRBJ1-1 | TRBV19 | CASSTQGELRLLNTEAFF
TRBJ1-1 | TRBV11-2 | CASSFDPGANTEAFF
TRBJ2-2 | TRBV4-1 | CASSHPRDRGTGELFF
TRBJ1-1 | TRBV20-1 | CSAKIGQGTFF
TRBJ1-2 | TRBV7-9 | CASSFYLGQNYGYTF
TRBJ1-1 | TRBV19 | CASSISLGLLTEAFF
TRBJ2-1 | TRBV24-1 | CATRDGRAVRNEQFF
TRBJ2-1 | TRBV12-3/TRBV12-4 | CASSLTREWHREQFF
TRBJ1-4 | TRBV2 | CASNELGTRGSELFF
TRBJ2-3 | TRBV29-1 | CSVGPAGAPDTQYF
TRBJ2-2 | TRBV10-2 | CASTPGTKNTGELFF
TRBJ2-3 | TRBV30 | CAFEWRDSTDTQYF
TRBJ2-3 | TRBV13 | CASSLASQPLRELDTQYF
TRBJ2-1 | TRBV10-3 | CAISAPSGRRGNEQFF
TRBJ1-1 | TRBV7-9 | CASSLQGWEGKGGTEAFF
TRBJ1-1 | TRBV10-2 | CASLGQVATEAFF
TRBJ2-7 | TRBV6-5 | CASSKENLYEQYF
TRBJ2-2 | TRBV10-3 | CAISSGLAWTGELFF
TRBJ2-1 | TRBV30 | CAWRAGAYNEQFF
TRBJ2-1 | TRBV10-2 | CASSENPGPGGNEQFF